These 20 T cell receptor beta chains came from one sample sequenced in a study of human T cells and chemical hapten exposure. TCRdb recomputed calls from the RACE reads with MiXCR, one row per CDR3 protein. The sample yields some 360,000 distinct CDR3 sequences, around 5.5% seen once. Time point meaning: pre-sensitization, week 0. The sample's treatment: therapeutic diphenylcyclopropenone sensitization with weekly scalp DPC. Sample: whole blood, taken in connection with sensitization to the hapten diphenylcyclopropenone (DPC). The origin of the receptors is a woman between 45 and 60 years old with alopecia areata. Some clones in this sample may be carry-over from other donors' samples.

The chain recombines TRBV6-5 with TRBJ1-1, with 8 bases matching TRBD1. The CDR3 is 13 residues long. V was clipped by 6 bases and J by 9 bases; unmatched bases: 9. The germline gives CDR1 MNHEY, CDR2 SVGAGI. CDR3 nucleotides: TGTGCCAGCAGCCAGGGACAGGCGGGCCAAGCTTTCTTT. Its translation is CASSQGQAGQAFF.

The DNA for the CDR3 is TGTGCCAGCAGACTACAGGGGGCCTTTCCCTACGAGCAGTACTTC. Its translation is CASRLQGAFPYEQYF. The rearrangement links TRBV11-2 to TRBJ2-7; 9 nucleotides agree with TRBD1. In germline, CDR1 is SGHAT, CDR2 FQNNGV. V lost 6 bases and J lost 2; bases outside the gene matches: 8. This CDR3 spans 15 amino acids.

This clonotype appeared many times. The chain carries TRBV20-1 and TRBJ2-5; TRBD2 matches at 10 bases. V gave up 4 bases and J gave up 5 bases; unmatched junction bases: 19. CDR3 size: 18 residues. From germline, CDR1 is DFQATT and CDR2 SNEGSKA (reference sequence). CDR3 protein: CSATPSGSGGGLRETQYF. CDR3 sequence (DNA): TGCAGTGCTACCCCCTCGGGCAGCGGGGGGGGCCTTCGGGAGACCCAGTACTTC.

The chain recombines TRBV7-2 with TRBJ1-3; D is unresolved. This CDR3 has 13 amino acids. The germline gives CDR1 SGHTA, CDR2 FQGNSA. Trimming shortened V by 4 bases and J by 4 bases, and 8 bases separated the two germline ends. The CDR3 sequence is CASSYLRGNTIYF. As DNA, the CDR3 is TGTGCCAGCAGCTATCTAAGAGGAAACACCATATATTTT.

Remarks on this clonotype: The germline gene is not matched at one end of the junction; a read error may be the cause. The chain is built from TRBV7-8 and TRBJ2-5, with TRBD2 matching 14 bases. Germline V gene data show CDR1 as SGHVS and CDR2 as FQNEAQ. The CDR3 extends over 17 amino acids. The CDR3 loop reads CASSLARLAGGQETQYF. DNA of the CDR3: TGTGCCAGCAGCCTAGCCCGACTAGCGGGGGGGCAAGAGACCCAGTACTTC. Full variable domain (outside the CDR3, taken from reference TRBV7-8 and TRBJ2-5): GAGVSQSPRYKVAKRGQDVALRCDPISGHVSLFWYQQALGQGPEFLTYFQNEAQLDKSGLPSDRFFAERPEGSVSTLKIQRTQQEDSAVYLCASSLARLAGGQETQYFGPGTRLLVL.

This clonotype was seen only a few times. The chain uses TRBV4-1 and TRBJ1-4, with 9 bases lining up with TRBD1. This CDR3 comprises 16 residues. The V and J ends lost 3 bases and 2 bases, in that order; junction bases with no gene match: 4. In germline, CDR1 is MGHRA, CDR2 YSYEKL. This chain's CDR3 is CASSHFDRGTNEKLFF. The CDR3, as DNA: TGCGCCAGCAGCCATTTTGACAGGGGGACTAATGAAAAACTGTTTTTT.

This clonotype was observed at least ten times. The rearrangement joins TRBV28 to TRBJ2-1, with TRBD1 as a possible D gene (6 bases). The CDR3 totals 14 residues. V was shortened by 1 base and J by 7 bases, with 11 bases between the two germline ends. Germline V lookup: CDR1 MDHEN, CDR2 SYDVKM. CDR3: CASSLSWTANEQFF. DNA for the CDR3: TGTGCCAGCAGTTTATCGTGGACAGCTAATGAGCAGTTCTTC.

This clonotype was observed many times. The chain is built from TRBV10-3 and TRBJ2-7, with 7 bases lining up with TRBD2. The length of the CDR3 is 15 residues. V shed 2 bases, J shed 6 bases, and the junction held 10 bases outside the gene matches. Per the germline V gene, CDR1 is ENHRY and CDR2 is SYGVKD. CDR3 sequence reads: CAISEGGRAGSEQYF. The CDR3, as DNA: TGTGCCATCAGTGAGGGAGGGAGGGCTGGAAGCGAGCAGTACTTC.

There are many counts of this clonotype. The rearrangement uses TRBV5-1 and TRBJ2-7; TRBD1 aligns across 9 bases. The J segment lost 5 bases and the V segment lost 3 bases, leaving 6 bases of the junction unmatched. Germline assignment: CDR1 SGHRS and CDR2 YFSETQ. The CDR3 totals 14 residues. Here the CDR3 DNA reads TGCGCCAGCAGCTGGGGACAGGGACCGCACGAGCAGTACTTC. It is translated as CASSWGQGPHEQYF.

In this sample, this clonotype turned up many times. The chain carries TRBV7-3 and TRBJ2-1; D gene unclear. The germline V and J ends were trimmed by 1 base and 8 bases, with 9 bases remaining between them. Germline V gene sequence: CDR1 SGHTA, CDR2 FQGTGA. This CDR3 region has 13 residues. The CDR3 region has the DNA TGTGCCAGCAGCTTAAGCACAAGGGATGAGCAGTTCTTC. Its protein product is CASSLSTRDEQFF. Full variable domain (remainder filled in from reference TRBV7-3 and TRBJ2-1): GAGVSQTPSNKVTEKGKYVELRCDPISGHTALYWYRQSLGQGPEFLIYFQGTGAADDSGLPNDRFFAVRPEGSVSTLKIQRTERGDSAVYLCASSLSTRDEQFFGPGTRLTVL.

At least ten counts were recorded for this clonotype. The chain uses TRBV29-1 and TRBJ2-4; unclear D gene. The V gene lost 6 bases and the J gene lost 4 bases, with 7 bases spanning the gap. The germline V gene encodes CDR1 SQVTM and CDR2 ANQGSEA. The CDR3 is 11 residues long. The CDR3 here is CSVPEKNIQYF. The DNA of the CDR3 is TGCAGCGTACCAGAAAAAAACATTCAGTACTTC.

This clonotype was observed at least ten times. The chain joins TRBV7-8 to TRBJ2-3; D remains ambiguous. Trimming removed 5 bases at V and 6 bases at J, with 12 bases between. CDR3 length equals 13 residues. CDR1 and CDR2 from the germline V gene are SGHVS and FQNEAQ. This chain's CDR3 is CASSIGPSDTQYF. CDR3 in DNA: TGTGCCAGCAGCATAGGACCGAGTGATACGCAGTATTTT.

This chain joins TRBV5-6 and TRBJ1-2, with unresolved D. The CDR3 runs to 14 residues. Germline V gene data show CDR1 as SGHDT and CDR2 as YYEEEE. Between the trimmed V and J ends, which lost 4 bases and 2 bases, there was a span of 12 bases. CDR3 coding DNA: TGTGCCAGCAGCCTAGGACCCGACAACTATGGCTACACCTTC. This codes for CASSLGPDNYGYTF.

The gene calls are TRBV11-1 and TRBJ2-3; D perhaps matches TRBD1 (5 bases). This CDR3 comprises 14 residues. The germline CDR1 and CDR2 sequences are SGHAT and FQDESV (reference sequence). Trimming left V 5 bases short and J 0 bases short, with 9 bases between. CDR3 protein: CASSAGPSTDTQYF. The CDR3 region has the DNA TGTGCCAGCAGCGCAGGGCCTAGCACAGATACGCAGTATTTT.

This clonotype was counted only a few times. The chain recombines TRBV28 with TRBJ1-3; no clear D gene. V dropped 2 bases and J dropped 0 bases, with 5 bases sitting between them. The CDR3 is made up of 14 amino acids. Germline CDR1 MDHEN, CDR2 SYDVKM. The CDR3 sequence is CASSLIYSGNTIYF. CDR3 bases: TGTGCCAGCAGTTTAATCTACTCTGGAAACACCATATATTTT.

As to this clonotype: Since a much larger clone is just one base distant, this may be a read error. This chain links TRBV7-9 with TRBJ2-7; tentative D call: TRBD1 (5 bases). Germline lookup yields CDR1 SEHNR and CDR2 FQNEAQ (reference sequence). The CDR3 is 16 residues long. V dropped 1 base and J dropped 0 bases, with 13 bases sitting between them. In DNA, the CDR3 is TGTGCCAGCAGCTTAGGACAGCCTGTGAGCTCCTACGAGCAGTACTTC. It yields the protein CASSLGQPVSSYEQYF. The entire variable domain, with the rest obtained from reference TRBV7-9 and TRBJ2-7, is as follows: DTGVSQNPRHKITKRGQNVTFRCDPISEHNRLYWYRQTLGQGPEFLTYFQNEAQLEKSRLLSDRFSAERPKGSFSTLEIQRTEQGDSAMYLCASSLGQPVSSYEQYFGPGTRLTVT.

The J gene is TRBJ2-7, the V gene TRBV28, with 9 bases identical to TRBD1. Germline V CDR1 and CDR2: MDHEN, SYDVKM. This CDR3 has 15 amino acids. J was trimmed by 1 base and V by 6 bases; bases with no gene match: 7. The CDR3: CASSPSGTGSYEQYF. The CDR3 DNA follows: TGTGCCAGCAGCCCTTCCGGGACAGGGTCCTACGAGCAGTACTTC.

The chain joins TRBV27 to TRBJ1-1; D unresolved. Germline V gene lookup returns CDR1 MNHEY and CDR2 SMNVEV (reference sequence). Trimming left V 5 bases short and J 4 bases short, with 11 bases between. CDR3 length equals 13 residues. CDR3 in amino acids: CASSPLDPTEAFF. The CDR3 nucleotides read TGTGCCAGCAGTCCACTAGACCCCACTGAAGCTTTCTTT.

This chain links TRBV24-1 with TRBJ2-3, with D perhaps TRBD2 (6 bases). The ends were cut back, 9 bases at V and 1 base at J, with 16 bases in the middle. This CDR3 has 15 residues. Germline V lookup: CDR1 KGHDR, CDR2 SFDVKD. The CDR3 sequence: CATRLGTAGTDTQYF. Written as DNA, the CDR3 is TGTGCCACCCGTCTAGGGACTGCCGGCACAGATACGCAGTATTTT.

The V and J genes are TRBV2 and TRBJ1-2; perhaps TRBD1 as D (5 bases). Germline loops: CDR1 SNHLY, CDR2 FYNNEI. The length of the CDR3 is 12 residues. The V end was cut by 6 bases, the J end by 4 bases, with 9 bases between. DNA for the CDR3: TGTGCCAGCAGGGGTGACAGCTATGGCTACACCTTC. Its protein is CASRGDSYGYTF.